The entry that follows covers one T cell receptor beta chain sequence. Its antigen has not been determined. No base quality values were provided; no much bigger clone lies one nucleotide off. Patients with hyperthyroidism were aged 18 to 65 years, had been newly diagnosed, and had a disease duration of less than 2 months. Patients with other autoimmune diseases, uncontrolled infections, pregnancy or lactation were excluded from the study. Clinical symptoms, serum thyroxine, TRAb, thyroid ultrasound and orbital computed tomography formed the basis of the diagnosis. Total RNA was extracted using Trizol reagent, and RNA quality was checked on an Agilent 2100 Bioanalyzer. CDR1 SEHNR and CDR2 FQNEAQ were looked up in the germline V gene (reference sequence). The CDR3 runs 15 amino acids, cysteine and phenylalanine included. The DNA shown is the 45-base CDR3, in frame from base 1. V is pared back by 6 bases and J by 3 bases, with 17 bases lying between the germline termini.

This sample was taken from a study of Graves' ophthalmopathy and Graves' hyperthyroidism (dated 2018 in TCRdb). A note on the overall study: Hyperthyroidism was considered stable if no progression to ophthalmopathy occurred within 18 months of follow-up. The study used signatures of the TCR beta repertoire to tell Graves' ophthalmopathy apart from Graves' hyperthyroidism and to predict which patients would progress to ophthalmopathy. After sampling, hyperthyroidism patients received methimazole starting at 30 mg daily, and ophthalmopathy patients received high-dose intravenous methylprednisolone. The independent validation cohort included 18 hyperthyroidism patients plus 17 patients who later progressed from hyperthyroidism to ophthalmopathy. In roughly 6 hyperthyroidism patients, T-cell repertoires of thyroid tissue and blood were compared. To explore V-J signatures that separate ophthalmopathy from hyperthyroidism, a discovery set of approximately 100 patients was enrolled, consisting of 40 to 45 with ophthalmopathy and 55 to 65 with stable hyperthyroidism. In total, around 140 blood samples were TCR-sequenced: 40 to 45 ophthalmopathy, some 80 hyperthyroidism and about 17 hyperthyroidism-to-ophthalmopathy patients. The research as a whole found: Most expanded thyroid clonotypes with a frequency above 0.001 also appeared in blood, which suggests that blood repertoires may reflect the immune response in the thyroid. No statistical method was used to set the sample size in advance, and the investigators knew which group each participant was assigned to. In cross-validation, the 13-signature model distinguished ophthalmopathy from stable hyperthyroidism with approximately 88% sensitivity and almost 83% specificity, and in the test set the corresponding values were roughly 80% and 75%. In validation, the model predicted ophthalmopathy progression with roughly 68% sensitivity and 72% to 80% specificity; fewer than 15 predicted patients were CT-confirmed with GO in a median of approximately six months.

For repertoire sequencing, TCR beta CDR3 regions were amplified from RNA transcripts. A first-round RT-PCR used HTBI primers with the Qiagen OneStep RT-PCR kit, followed by a second-round multiplex PCR, size selection and purification. The libraries underwent paired-end sequencing with 100 bp reads on an Illumina HiSeq2000. Turning to the authors' computational methods: Reads were processed with SOAPnuke, discarding reads with adapters, uncalled bases, mean Phred below 15, or no exact constant-primer or identifier match. COPE v1.2.5 was used to merge high-quality paired reads. Each unique nucleotide sequence was defined as a clonotype, and clonotypes were aligned to IMGT TRB V, D and J references with MiTCR v1.1. The analysis was limited to V-J combinations with a frequency above 0.0001, which together covered 99.2% of the repertoires. A TCR clonal expansion and chaos score per V-J combination was defined as the ratio of F50 clonal expansion to chaos observed in the TCRdist matrix. Welch's t-statistics and random forest were used to narrow the features down to more than 10 V-J combinations, which were then fed into a naive Bayes classifier. Thyroid-blood repertoire similarity was quantified with the Morisita-Horn index. Using fastp at Q25 and MiXCR, TCRdb reprocessed the public reads and kept productive beta chains. Rows with one shared CDR3 protein collapse into an entry with the most common genes and DNA. These V and J calls derive from TCRdb rather than the authors' analysis. The sample has around 520,000 distinct CDR3 sequences on record, roughly 39% of them singletons. Clones ranked in the top ten supply around 4.6% of the sample.

The chain is made from TRBV7-9 and TRBJ1-1, and perhaps TRBD1 as D gene, on 5 matching bases. The sample consisted of peripheral blood or thyroid tissue (not recorded which). The TCR originated in an adult man with Graves' hyperthyroidism. The DNA sequence is given as TGTGCCAGCAGACATAACTGGGGGGGTGACACTGAAGCTTTCTTT. Translated, this gives CASRHNWGGDTEAFF.